This TCR beta chain was profiled in a study of T cell repertoires in cytomegalovirus infection. Regarding the study as a whole: The ex vivo response was dominated by HLA-C-restricted CMV-specific TCR beta clonotypes.

As to this clonotype: Antigen specificity is unknown.

From the reads, TCRdb called clonotypes with MiXCR, one entry per CDR3 protein. Altogether about 890,000 distinct CDR3 sequences are present, around 32% being singletons, with the ten largest covering around 15%. There are 14 residues in the CDR3. The germline gives CDR1 SGHVS, CDR2 FNYEAQ. With 6 bases removed from V and 0 bases from J, the gap between germline ends came to 10 bases. The chain couples TRBV7-6 to TRBJ2-3; D is tentatively TRBD1 or TRBD2 (5 bases each). The sequences come from cultured CD8+ T cells from PBMCs, collected from culture after CMV antigen stimulation. The clonotype comes from a human donor in good health (CMV status not recorded). Some clones in this sample may be carry-over from other donors' samples. CDR3 bases: TGTGCCAGCAGGAACGGGGCTAGCACAGATACGCAGTATTTT. Translated: CASRNGASTDTQYF.